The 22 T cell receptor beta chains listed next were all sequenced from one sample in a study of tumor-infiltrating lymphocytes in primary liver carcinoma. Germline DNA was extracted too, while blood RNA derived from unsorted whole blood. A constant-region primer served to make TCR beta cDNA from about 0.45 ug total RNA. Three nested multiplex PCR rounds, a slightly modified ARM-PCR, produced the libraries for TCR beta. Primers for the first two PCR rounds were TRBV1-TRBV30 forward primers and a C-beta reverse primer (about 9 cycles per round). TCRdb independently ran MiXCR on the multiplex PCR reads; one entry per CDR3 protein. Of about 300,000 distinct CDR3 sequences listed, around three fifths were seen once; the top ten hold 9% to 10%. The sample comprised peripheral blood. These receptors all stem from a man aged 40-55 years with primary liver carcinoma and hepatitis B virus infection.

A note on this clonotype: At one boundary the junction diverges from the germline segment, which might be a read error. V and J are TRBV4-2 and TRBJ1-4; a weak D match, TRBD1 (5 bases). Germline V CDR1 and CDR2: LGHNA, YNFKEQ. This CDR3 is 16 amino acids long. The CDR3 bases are TGTGCCAGCAGCCCGATTTTGACAGCCACCAATGAAAAACCGTTTTTT. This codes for CASSPILTATNEKPFF.

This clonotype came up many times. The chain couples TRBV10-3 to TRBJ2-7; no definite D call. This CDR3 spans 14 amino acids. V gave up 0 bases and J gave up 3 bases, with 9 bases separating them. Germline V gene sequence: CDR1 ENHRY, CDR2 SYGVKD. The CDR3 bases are TGTGCCATCAGTGAGTCATTGGAACTCTACGAGCAGTACTTC. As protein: CAISESLELYEQYF.

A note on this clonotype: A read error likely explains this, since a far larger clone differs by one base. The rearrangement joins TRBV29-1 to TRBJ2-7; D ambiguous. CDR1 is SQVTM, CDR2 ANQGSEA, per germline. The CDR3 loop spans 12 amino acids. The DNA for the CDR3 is TGCAACGTTGGTGTGGGCCCCTACGAGCAGTACTTC. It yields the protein CNVGVGPYEQYF.

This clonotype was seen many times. The CDR3 sequence: CASSQVVGQGIPKESPGNTIYF. The CDR3, as DNA: TGCGCCAGCAGCCAAGTGGTAGGGCAGGGTATCCCTAAGGAGTCACCTGGAAACACCATATATTTT. This sequence joins TRBV4-1 and TRBJ1-3; tentative D call: TRBD1 (5 bases). V lost 1 base and J lost 2, with 30 bases in between. Germline CDR1 is MGHRA and CDR2 is YSYEKL. The CDR3 runs 22 residues.

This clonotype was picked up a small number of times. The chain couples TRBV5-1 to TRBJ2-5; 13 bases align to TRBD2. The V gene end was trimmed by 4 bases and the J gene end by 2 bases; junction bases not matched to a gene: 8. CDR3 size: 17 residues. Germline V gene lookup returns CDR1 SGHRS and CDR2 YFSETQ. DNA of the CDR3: TGCGCCAGCAGCGCCCTGACTAGCGGGAGGTCACAAGAGACCCAGTACTTC. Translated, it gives CASSALTSGRSQETQYF.

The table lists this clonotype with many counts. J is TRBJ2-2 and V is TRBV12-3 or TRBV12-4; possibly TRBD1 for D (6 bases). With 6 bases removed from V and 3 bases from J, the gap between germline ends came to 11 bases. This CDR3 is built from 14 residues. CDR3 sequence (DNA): TGTGCCAGCAGCCTTACAGGGTACACCGGGGAGCTGTTTTTT. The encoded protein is CASSLTGYTGELFF.

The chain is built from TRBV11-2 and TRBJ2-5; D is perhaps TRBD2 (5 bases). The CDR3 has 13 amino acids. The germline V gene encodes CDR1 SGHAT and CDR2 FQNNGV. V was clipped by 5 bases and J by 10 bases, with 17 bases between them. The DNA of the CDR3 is TGTGCCAGCAGCGAGGCGGGCGAAGAGGTCCAGTACTTC. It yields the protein CASSEAGEEVQYF.

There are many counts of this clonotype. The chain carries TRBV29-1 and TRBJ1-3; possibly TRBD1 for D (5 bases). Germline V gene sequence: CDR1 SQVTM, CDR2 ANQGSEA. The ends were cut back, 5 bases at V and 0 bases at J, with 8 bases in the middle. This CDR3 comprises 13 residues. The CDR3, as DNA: TGCAGCGTTCGTAGGGGCTCTGGAAACACCATATATTTT. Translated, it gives CSVRRGSGNTIYF. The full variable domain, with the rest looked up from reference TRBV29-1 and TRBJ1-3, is SAVISQKPSRDICQRGTSLTIQCQVDSQVTMMFWYRQQPGQSLTLIATANQGSEATYESGFVIDKFPISRPNLTFSTLTVSNMSPEDSSIYLCSVRRGSGNTIYFGEGSWLTVV.

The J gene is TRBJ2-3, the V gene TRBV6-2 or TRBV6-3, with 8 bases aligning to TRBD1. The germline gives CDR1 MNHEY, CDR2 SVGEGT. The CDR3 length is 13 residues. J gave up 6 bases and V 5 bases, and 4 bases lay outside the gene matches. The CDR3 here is CASSPGGSDTQYF. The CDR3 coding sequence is TGTGCCAGCAGTCCAGGGGGCTCCGATACGCAGTATTTT.

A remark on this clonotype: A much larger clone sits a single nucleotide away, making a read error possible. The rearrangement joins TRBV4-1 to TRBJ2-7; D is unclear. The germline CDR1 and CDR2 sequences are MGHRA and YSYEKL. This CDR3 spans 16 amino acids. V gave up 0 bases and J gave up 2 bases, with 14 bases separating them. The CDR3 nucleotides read TGCGCCAGCAGCCAAGAGGCCACCCCAAGGGCCTACGAGCAGTACTTC. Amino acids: CASSQEATPRAYEQYF.

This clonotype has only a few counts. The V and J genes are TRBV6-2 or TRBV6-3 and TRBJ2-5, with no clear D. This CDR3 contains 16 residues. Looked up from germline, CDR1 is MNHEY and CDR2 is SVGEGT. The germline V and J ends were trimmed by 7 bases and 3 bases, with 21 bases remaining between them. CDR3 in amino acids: CASKGLVAYKKETQYF. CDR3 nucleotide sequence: TGTGCCAGCAAGGGTCTGGTTGCGTACAAAAAAGAGACCCAGTACTTC.

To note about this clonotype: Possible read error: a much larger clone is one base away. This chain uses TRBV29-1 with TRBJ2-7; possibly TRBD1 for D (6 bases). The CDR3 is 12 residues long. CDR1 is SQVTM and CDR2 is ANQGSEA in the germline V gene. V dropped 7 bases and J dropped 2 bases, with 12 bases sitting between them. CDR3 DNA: TGCAGCGCTCAGACAGGTACCTACGAGCAGTACTTC. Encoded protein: CSAQTGTYEQYF.

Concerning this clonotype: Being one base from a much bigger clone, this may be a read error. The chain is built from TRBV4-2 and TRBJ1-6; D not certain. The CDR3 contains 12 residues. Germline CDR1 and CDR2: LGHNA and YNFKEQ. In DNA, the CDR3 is TGTGCCGGCAGCCACCGGGGATCACCCCTCCACTTT. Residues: CAGSHRGSPLHF.

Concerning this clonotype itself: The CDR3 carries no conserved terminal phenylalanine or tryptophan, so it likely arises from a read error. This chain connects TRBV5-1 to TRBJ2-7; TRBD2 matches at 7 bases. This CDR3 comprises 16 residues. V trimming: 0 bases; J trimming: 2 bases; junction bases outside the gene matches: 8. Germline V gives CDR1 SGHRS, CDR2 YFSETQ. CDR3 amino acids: CASSLGSGGGTYEQYL. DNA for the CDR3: TGCGCCAGCAGCTTGGGATCCGGCGGGGGAACCTACGAGCAGTACCTC.

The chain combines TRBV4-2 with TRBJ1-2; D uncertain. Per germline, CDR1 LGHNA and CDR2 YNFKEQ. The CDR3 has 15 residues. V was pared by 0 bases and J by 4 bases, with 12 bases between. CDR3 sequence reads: CASSQDAMSPYGYTF. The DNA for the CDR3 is TGTGCCAGCAGCCAAGACGCCATGAGCCCCTATGGCTACACCTTC.

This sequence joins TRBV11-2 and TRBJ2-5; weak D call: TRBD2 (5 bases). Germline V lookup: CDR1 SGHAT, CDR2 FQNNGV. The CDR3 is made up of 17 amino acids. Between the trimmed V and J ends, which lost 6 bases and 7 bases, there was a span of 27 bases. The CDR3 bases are TGTGCCAGCAGTTCGATCAGGTTCGGGTTCACCGAGGGGACCCAGTACTTC. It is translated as CASSSIRFGFTEGTQYF.

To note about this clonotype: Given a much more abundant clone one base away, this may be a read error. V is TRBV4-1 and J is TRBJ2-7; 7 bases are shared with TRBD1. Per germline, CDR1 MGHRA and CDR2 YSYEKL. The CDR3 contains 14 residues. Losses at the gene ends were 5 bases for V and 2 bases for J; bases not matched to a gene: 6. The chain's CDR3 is CASSYNRGTYEQYF. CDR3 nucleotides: TGCGCCAGCAGCTATAACAGGGGCACCTACGAGCAGTACTTC.

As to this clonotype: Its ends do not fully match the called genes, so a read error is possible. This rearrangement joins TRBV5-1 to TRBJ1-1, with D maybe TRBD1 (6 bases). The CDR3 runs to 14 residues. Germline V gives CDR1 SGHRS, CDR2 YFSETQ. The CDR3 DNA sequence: TGCGCCAGCAGCACCCAGGGGATGAACATTGAAGCTTTCTTT. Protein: CASSTQGMNIEAFF.

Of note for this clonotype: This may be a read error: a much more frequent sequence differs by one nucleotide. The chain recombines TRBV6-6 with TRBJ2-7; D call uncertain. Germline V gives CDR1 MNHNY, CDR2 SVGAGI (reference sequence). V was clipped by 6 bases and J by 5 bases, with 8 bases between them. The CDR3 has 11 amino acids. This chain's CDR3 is CASSRFDEQYF. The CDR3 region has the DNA TGTGCCAGCAGCCGATTCGACGAGCAGTACTTC.

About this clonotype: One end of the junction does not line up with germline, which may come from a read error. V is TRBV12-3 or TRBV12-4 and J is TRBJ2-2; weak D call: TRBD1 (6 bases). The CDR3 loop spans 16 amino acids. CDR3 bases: TGTGCCAGCAATCAAGTGGGACAACCGAACACCGGGGAGCTGCTTTTT. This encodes CASNQVGQPNTGELLF.

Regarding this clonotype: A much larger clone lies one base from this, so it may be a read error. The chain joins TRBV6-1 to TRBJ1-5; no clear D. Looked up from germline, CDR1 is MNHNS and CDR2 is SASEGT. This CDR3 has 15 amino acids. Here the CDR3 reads CANSEAVGGNQPQHF. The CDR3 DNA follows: TGTGCCAACAGTGAAGCGGTGGGAGGCAATCAGCCCCAGCATTTT.

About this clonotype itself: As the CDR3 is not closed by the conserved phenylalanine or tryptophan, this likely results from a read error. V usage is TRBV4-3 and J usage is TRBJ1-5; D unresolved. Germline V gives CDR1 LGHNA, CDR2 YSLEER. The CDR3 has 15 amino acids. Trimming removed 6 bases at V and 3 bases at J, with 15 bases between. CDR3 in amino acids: CASSQYRALNQPQHL. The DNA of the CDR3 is TGCGCCAGCAGTCAATACCGGGCCCTCAATCAGCCCCAGCATCTT.